Detailed here is one T cell receptor beta chain. No antigen is known for it. This sample is part of a study of CXCR3-negative and CXCR3-positive naive CD8 T cells. General observations from the study: Naive CXCR3-positive cells had TRB CDR3s more hydrophobic than those of CXCR3-negative naive cells.

Naive CD8+ T cells showed a CD45RO-CCR7+CD27+CD95- phenotype. With UMI labels, 5' RACE was used to prepare the TRB cDNA libraries. TCRdb re-called the 5' RACE reads and catalogs CDR3 proteins one per entry, DNA excluded. This table lists roughly 100,000 distinct CDR3 sequences. Germline V gene lookup returns CDR1 SGHDN and CDR2 FVKESK. The CDR3 covers 16 residues. This chain links TRBV14 with TRBJ1-4; TCRdb designates TRBD1, a call that cannot be tested without DNA. The sequenced material came from naive CXCR3+ CD8+ T cells from blood. Subset defined: CD45RO-CCR7+CD27+CD95- naive CD8+ T cells expressing CXCR3 (TNR3+). This clonotype originated in a human donor in good health. Some clones in this sample may be carry-over from other donors' samples. CDR3 loop: CASSLFLGDANEKLFF.